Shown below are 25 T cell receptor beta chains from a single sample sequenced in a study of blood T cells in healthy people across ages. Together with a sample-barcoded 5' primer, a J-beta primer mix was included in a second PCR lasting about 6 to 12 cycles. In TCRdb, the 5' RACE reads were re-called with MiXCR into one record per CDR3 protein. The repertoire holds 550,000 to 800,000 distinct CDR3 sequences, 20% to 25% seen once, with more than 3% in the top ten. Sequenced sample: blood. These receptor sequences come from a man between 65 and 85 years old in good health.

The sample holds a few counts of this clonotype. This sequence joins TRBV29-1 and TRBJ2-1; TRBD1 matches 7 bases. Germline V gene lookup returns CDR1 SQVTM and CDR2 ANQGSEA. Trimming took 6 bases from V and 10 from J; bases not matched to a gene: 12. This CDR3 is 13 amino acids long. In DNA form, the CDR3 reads TGCAGCGTGAACCCTACAGGGGCCGTCGAGCAGTTCTTC. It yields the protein CSVNPTGAVEQFF.

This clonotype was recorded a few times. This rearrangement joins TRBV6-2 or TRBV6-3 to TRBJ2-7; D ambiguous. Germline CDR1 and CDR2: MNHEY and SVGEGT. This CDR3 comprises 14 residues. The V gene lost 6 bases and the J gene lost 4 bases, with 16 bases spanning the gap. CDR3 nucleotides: TGTGCCAGCAGCTCCCCGCTAGGATTTTACGAGCAGTACTTC. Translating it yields CASSSPLGFYEQYF.

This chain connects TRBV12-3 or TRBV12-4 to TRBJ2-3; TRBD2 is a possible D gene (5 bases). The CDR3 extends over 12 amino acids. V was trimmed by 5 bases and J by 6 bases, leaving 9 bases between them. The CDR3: CASSISADTQYF. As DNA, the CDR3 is TGTGCCAGCAGTATTAGCGCTGATACGCAGTATTTT.

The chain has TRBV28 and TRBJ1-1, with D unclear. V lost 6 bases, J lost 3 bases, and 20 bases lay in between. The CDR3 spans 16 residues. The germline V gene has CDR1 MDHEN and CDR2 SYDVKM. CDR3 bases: TGTGCCAGCAGACCCGGGTTAGGTTGGGAATACACTGAAGCTTTCTTT. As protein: CASRPGLGWEYTEAFF. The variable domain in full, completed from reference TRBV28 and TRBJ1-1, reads DVKVTQSSRYLVKRTGEKVFLECVQDMDHENMFWYRQDPGLGLRLIYFSYDVKMKEKGDIPEGYSVSREKKERFSLILESASTNQTSMYLCASRPGLGWEYTEAFFGQGTRLTVV.

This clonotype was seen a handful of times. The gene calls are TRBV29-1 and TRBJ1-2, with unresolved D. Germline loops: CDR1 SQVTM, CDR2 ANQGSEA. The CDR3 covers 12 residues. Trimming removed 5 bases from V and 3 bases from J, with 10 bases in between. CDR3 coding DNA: TGCAGCGTTTCCCGGACGGACTATGGCTACACCTTC. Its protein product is CSVSRTDYGYTF.

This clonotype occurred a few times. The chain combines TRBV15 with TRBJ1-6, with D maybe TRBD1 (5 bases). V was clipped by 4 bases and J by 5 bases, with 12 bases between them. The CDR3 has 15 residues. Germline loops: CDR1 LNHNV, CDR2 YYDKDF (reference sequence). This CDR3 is CATSTGAMHNSPLHF. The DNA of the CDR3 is TGTGCCACCAGCACTGGGGCGATGCATAATTCACCCCTCCACTTT.

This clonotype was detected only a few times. DNA for the CDR3: TGTGCCAGCAGGGGACAGGGAGGGACCGGGGAGCTGTTTTTT. As protein: CASRGQGGTGELFF. This rearrangement joins TRBV3-1 to TRBJ2-2; 9 bases fit TRBD1. Germline V CDR1 and CDR2: LGHDT, YNNKEL (reference sequence). With V trimmed by 6 bases and J by 5 bases, 4 bases remained unmatched. The CDR3 totals 14 residues.

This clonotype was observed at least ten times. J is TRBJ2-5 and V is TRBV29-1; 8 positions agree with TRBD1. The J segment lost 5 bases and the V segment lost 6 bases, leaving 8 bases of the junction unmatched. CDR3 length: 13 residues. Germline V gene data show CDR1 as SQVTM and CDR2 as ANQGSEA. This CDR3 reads CSVDRGRLETQYF. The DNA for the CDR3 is TGCAGCGTCGACAGGGGCCGACTCGAGACCCAGTACTTC. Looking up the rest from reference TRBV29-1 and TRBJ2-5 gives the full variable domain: SAVISQKPSRDICQRGTSLTIQCQVDSQVTMMFWYRQQPGQSLTLIATANQGSEATYESGFVIDKFPISRPNLTFSTLTVSNMSPEDSSIYLCSVDRGRLETQYFGPGTRLLVL.

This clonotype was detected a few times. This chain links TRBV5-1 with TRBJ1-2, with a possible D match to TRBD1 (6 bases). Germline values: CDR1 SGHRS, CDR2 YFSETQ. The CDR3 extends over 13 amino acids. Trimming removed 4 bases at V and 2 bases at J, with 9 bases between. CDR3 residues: CASSVGQNYGYTF. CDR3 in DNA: TGCGCCAGCAGCGTCGGACAGAACTATGGCTACACCTTC.

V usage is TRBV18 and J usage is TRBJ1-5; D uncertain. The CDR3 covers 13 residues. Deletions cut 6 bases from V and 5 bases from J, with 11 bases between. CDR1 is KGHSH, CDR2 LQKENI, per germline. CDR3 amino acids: CASSPGRDQPQHF. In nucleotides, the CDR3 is TGTGCCAGCTCCCCGGGGAGGGATCAGCCCCAGCATTTT.

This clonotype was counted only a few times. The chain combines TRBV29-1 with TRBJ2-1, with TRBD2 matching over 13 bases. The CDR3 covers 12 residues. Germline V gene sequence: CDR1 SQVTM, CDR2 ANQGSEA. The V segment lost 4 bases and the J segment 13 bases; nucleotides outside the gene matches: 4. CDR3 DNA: TGCAGCGTTGGGACTAGCGGGAGTGATCAGTTCTTC. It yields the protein CSVGTSGSDQFF.

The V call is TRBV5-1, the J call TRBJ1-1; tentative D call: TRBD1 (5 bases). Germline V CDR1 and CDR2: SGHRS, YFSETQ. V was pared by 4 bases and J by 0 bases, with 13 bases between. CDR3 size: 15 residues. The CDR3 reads CASSPGLTLNTEAFF. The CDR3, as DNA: TGCGCCAGCAGCCCGGGACTAACGCTGAACACTGAAGCTTTCTTT.

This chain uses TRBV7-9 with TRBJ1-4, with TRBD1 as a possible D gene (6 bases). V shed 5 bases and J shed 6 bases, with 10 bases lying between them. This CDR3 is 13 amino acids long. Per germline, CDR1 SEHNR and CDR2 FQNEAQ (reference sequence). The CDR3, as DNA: TGTGCCAGCAGCAGGGGGGGGGATGAAAAACTGTTTTTT. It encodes CASSRGGDEKLFF.

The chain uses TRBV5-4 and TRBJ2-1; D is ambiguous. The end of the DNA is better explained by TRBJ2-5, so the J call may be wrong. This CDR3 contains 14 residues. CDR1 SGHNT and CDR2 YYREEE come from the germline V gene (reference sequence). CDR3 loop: CASGPGSQGETQYF. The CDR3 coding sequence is TGTGCCAGCGGGCCGGGTTCTCAAGGGGAGACCCAGTACTTC.

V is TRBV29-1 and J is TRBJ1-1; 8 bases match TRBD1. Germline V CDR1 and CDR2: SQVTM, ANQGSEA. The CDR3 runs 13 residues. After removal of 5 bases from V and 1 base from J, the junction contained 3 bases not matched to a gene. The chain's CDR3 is CSVWDRKNTEAFF. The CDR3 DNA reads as TGCAGCGTTTGGGACAGGAAGAACACTGAAGCTTTCTTT.

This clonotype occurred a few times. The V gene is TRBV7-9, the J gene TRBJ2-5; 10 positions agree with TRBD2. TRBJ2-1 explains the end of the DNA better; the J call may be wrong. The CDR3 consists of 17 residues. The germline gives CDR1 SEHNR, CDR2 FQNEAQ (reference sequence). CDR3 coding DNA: TGTGCCAGCAGCTTAGGGCTAGCGGGAGATTTCTACAATGAGCAGTTCTTC. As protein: CASSLGLAGDFYNEQFF.

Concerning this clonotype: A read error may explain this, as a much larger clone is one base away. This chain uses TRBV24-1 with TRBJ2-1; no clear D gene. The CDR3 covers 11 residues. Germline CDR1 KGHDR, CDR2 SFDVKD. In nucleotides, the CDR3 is TGTACCACCAGTGATTATGATGAGCAGTTCTTC. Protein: CTTSDYDEQFF.

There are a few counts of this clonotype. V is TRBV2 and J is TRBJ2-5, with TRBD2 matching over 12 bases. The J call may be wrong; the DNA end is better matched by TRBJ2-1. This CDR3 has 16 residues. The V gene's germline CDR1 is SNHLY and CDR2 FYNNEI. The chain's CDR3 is CASRVLTSGSFNEQFF. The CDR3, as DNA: TGTGCCAGCAGAGTTTTGACTAGCGGGAGCTTCAATGAGCAGTTCTTC.

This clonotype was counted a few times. CDR3 in amino acids: CATSSEGYNEQFF. CDR3 bases: TGTGCCACCAGTAGTGAAGGCTACAATGAGCAGTTCTTC. This chain joins TRBV24-1 and TRBJ2-1; no reliable D call. The CDR3 has 13 amino acids. Between the trimmed V and J ends, which lost 6 bases and 3 bases, there was a span of 8 bases. Germline lookup yields CDR1 KGHDR and CDR2 SFDVKD.

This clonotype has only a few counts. CDR3 amino acids: CASSENFQETQYF. The CDR3 nucleotides are TGCGCCAGCAGTGAAAACTTTCAAGAGACCCAGTACTTC. The chain carries TRBV5-1 and TRBJ2-5; D is unresolved. The CDR3 is 13 amino acids. In germline, CDR1 is SGHRS, CDR2 YFSETQ. Trimming took 5 bases from V and 2 from J, leaving 10 bases between them.

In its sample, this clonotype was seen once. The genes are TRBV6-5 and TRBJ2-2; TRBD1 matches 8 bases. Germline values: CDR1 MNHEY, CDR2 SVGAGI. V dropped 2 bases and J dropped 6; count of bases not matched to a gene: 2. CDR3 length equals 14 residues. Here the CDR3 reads CASSYNRGAGELFF. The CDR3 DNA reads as TGTGCCAGCAGTTACAACAGGGGGGCCGGGGAGCTGTTTTTT.

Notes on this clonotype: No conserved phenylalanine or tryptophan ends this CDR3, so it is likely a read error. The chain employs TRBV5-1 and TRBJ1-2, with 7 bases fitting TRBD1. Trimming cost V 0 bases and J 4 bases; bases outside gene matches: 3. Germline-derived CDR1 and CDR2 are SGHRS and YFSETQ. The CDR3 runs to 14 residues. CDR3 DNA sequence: TGCGCCAGCAGCTTGGCTGGGACAGCCTATGGCTACACCCTC. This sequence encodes CASSLAGTAYGYTL.

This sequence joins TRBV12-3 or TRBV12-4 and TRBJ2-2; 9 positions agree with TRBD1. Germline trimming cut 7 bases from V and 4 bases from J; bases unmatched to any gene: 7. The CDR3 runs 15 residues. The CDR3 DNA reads TGTGCCAGCAAGGGGAGACAGGGGGTCACCGGGGAGCTGTTTTTT. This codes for CASKGRQGVTGELFF.

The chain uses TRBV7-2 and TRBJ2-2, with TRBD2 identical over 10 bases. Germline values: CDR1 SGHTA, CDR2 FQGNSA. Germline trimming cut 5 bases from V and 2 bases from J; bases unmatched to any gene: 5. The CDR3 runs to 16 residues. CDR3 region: CASSPSSGRNTGELFF. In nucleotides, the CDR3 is TGTGCCAGCAGCCCTTCTAGCGGGAGAAACACCGGGGAGCTGTTTTTT.

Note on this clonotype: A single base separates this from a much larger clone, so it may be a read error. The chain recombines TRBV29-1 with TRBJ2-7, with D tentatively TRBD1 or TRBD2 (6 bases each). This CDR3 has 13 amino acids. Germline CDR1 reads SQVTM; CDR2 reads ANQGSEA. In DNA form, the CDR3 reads TGCAGCGCCCAAGACAGGACTATCTACAAGCAGTACTTC. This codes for CSAQDRTIYKQYF.